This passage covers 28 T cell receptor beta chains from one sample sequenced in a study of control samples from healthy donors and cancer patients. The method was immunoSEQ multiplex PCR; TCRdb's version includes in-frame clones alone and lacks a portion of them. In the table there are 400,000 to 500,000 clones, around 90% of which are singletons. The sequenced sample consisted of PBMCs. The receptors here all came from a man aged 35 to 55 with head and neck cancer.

The CDR3 region has the DNA TGTGCCAGCCGCTCGGGGGCGTGGGGCTACACCTTC. Its translation: CASRSGAWGYTF. The V gene is TRBV28, the J gene TRBJ1-2; tentatively, D is TRBD1 (6 bases). Trimming left V 8 bases short and J 8 bases short, with 15 bases between. Germline V gene sequence: CDR1 MDHEN, CDR2 SYDVKM. The CDR3 has 12 amino acids.

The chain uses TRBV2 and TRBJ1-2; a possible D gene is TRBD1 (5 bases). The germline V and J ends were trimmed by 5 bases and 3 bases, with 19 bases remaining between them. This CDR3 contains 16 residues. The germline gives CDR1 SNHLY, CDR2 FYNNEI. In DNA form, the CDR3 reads TGTGCCAGCAGTCCGAAGGTGGGACCGCCACACTATGGCTACACCTTC. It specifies CASSPKVGPPHYGYTF. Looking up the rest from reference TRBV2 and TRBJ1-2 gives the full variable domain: EPEVTQTPSHQVTQMGQEVILRCVPISNHLYFYWYRQILGQKVEFLVSFYNNEISEKSEIFDDQFSVERPDGSNFTLKIRSTKLEDSAMYFCASSPKVGPPHYGYTFGSGTRLTVV.

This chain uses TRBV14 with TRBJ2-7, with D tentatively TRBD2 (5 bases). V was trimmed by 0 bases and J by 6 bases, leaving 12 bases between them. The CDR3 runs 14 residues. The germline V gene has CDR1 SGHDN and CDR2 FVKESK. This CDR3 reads CASSQELVSSEQYF. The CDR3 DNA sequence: TGTGCCAGCAGCCAAGAACTAGTTTCTTCCGAGCAGTACTTC.

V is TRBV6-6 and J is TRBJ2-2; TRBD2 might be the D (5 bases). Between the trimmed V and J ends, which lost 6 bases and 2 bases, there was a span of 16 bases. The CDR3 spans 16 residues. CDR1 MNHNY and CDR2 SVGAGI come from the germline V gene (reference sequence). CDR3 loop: CASSPDYGRNTGELFF. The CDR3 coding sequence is TGTGCCAGCAGCCCCGACTACGGCAGAAACACCGGGGAGCTGTTTTTT.

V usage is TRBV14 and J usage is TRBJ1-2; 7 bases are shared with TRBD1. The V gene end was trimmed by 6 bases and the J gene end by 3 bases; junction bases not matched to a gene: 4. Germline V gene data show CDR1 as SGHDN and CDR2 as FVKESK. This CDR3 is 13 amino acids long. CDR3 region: CASSRDRDYGYTF. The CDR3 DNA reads TGTGCCAGCAGTCGCGACAGGGACTATGGCTACACCTTC.

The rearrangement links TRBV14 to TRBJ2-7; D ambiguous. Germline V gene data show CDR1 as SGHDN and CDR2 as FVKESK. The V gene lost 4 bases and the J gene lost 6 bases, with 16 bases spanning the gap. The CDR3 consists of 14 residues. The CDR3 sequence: CASSRAGRVVEQYF. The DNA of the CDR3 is TGTGCCAGCAGCCGGGCCGGACGCGTCGTCGAGCAGTACTTC.

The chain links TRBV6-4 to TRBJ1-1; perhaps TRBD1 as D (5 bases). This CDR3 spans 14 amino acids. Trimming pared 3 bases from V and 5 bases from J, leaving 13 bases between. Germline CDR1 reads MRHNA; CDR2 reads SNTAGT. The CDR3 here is CASSETATRTEAFF. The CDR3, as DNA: TGTGCCAGCAGTGAGACAGCTACCCGGACTGAAGCTTTCTTT.

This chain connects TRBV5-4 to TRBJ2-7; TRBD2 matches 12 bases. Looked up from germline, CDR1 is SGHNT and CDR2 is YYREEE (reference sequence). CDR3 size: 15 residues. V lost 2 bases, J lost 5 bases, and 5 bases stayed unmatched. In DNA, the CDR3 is TGTGCCAGCAGCTTTTCTAGCGGGAGGGTCCACGAGCAGTACTTC. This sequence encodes CASSFSSGRVHEQYF.

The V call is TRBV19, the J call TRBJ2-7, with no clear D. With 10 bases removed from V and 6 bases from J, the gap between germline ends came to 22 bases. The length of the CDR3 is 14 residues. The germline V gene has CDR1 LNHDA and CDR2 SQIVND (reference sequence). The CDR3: CANPLNYMNFEQYF. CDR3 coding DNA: TGTGCCAACCCATTAAACTACATGAACTTCGAGCAGTACTTC.

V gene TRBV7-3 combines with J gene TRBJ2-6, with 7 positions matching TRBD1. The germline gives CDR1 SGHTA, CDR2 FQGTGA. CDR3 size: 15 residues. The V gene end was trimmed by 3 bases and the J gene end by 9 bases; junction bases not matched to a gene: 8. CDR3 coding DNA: TGTGCCAGCAGCTTCGCGGACAGGAAGGGCAACGTCCTGACTTTC. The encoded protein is CASSFADRKGNVLTF.

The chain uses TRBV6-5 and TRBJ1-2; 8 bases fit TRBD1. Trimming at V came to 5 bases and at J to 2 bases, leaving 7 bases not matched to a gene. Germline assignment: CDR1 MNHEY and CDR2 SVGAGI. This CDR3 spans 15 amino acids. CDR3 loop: CASSRQGSLNYGYTF. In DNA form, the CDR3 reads TGTGCCAGCAGTCGACAGGGGAGTCTGAACTATGGCTACACCTTC.

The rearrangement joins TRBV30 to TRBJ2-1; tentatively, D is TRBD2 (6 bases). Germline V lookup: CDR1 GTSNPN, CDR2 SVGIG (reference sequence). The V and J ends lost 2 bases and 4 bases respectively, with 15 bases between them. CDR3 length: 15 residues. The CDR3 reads CAWSSLRLDYNEQFF. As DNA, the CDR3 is TGTGCCTGGAGTTCGCTTCGACTAGATTACAATGAGCAGTTCTTC.

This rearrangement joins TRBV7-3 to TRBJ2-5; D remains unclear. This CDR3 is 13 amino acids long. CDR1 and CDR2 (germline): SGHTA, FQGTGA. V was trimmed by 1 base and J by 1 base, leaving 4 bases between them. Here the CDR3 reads CASSLRPQETQYF. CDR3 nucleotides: TGTGCCAGCAGCTTAAGGCCCCAAGAGACCCAGTACTTC.

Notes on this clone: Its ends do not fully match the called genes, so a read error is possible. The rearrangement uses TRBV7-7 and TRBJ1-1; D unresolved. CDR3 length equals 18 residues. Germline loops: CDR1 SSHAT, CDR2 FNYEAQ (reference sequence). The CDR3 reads CASSAYPGSSVGSTEAFF. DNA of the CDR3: TGTGCTAGCAGCGCATACCCCGGGAGCAGCGTGGGGAGCACTGAAGCTTTCTTT.

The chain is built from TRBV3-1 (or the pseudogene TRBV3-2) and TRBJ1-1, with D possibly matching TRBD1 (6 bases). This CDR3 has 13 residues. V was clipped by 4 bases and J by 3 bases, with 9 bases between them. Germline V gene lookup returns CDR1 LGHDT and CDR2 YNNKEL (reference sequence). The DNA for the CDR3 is TGTGCCAGCAGCCCGTACAGGGACACTGAAGCTTTCTTT. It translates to CASSPYRDTEAFF.

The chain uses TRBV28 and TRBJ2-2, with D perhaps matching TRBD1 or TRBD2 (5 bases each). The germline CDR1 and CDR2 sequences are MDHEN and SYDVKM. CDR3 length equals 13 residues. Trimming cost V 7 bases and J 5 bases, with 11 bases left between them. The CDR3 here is CASTRDATGELFF. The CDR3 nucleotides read TGTGCCAGCACTCGGGACGCTACCGGGGAGCTGTTTTTT.

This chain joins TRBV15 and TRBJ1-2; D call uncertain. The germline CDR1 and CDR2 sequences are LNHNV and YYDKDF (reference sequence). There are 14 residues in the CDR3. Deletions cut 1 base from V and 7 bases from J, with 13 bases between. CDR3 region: CATSRGPMGVGYTF. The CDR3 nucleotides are TGTGCCACCAGCAGAGGACCGATGGGCGTTGGCTACACCTTC. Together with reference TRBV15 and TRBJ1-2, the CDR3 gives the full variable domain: DAMVIQNPRYQVTQFGKPVTLSCSQTLNHNVMYWYQQKSSQAPKLLFHYYDKDFNNEADTPDNFQSRRPNTSFCFLDIRSPGLGDTAMYLCATSRGPMGVGYTFGSGTRLTVV.

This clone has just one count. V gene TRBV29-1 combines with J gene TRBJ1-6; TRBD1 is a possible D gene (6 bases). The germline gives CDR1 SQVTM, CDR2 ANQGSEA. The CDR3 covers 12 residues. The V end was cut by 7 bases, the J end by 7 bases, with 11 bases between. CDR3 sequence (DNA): TGCAGCGCGGGACAAGGAAATTCACCCCTCCACTTT. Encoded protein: CSAGQGNSPLHF.

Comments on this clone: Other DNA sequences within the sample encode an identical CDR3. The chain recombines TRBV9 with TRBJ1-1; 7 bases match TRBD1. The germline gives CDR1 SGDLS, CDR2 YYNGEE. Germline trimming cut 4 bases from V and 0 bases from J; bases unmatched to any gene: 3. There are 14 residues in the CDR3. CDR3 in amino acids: CASSPGQMNTEAFF. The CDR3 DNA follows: TGTGCCAGCAGCCCGGGACAGATGAACACTGAAGCTTTCTTT.

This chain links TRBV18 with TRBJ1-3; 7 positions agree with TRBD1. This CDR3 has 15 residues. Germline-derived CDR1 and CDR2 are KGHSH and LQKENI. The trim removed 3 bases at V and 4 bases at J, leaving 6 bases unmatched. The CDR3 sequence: CASSPRDSAGNTIYF. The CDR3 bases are TGTGCCAGCTCACCCCGGGACAGCGCGGGAAACACCATATATTTT.

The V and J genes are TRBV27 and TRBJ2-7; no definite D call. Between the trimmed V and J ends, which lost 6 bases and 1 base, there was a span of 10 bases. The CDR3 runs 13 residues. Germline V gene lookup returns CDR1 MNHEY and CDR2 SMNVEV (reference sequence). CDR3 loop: CASRGAGSYEQYF. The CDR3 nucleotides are TGTGCCAGCAGAGGTGCAGGATCCTACGAGCAGTACTTC.

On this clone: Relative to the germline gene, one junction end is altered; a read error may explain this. In nucleotides, the CDR3 is TGTGCCAGTAGTAAGACTGCTATGAACATTGAAGCTTTCTTT. It is translated as CASSKTAMNIEAFF. This chain joins TRBV19 and TRBJ1-1; D is uncertain. Germline V gene sequence: CDR1 LNHDA, CDR2 SQIVND (reference sequence). CDR3 length: 14 amino acids.

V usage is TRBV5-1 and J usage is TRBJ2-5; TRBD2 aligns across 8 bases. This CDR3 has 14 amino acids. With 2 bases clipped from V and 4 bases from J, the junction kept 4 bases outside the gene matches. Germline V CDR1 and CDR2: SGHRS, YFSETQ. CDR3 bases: TGCGCCAGCAGCTTAGCCGGGGGGGCAGAGACCCAGTACTTC. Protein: CASSLAGGAETQYF.

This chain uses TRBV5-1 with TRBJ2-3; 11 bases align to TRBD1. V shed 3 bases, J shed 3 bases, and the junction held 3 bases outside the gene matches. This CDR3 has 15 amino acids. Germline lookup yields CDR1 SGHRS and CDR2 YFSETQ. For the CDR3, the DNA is TGCGCCAGCAGCTACGGACAGGGGGCAACAGATACGCAGTATTTT. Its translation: CASSYGQGATDTQYF.

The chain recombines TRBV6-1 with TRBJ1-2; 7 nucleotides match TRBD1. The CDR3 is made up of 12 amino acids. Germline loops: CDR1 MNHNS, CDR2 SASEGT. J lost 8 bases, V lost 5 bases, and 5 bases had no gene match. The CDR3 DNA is TGTGCCAGCAGTCAGACAGGGAGCGGCTACACCTTC. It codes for CASSQTGSGYTF.

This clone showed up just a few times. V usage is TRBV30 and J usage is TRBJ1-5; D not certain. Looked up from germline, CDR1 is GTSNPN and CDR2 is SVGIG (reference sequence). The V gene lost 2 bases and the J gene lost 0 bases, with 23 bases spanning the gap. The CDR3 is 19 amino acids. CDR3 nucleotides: TGTGCCTGGAGTAAAGGGTTTGGATTAGGATATTCTAGCAATCAGCCCCAGCATTTT. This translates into CAWSKGFGLGYSSNQPQHF.

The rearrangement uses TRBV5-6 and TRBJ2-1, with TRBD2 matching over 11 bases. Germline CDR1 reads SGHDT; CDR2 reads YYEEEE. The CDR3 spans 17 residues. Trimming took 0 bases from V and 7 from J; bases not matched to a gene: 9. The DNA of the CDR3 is TGTGCCAGCAGCTTGGGATTAGCGGGAGGGCCTAGGAATGAGCAGTTCTTC. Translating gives CASSLGLAGGPRNEQFF.

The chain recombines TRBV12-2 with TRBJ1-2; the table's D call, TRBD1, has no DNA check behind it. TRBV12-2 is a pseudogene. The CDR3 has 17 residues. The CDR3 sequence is CASRFPRAADRNYGYTF. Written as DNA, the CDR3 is TGTGCAAGTCGCTTCCCTAGGGCCGCCGACAGGAACTATGGCTACACCTTC.